The 22 T cell receptor beta chains listed next were all sequenced from one sample in a study of blood T cell repertoires in COVID-19. Assay used: immunoSEQ multiplex PCR; TCRdb lists only in-frame clones, some missing. This repertoire shows under 250,000 clones, around 82% found once; its top ten account for roughly 3%. Input material: peripheral blood. All receptors come from a woman in her twenties or thirties who had recovered from COVID-19.

The chain combines TRBV25-1 with TRBJ2-7; D is ambiguous. Germline CDR1 reads MGHDK; CDR2 reads SYGVNS. The CDR3 covers 14 residues. Trimming took 4 bases from V and 2 from J, leaving 12 bases between them. The CDR3 is CASSGRTAPYEQYF. CDR3 DNA sequence: TGTGCCAGCAGTGGCCGAACAGCCCCCTACGAGCAGTACTTC.

This clone came up once. The chain joins TRBV30 to TRBJ1-4; TRBD1 is a possible D gene (6 bases). This CDR3 contains 12 residues. CDR1 and CDR2 (germline): GTSNPN, SVGIG (reference sequence). CDR3 region: CAQASTGEKLFF. CDR3 sequence (DNA): TGTGCGCAAGCCAGTACAGGGGAAAAACTGTTTTTT.

This rearrangement joins TRBV2 to TRBJ2-5; the match to TRBD2 covers 13 bases. Germline lookup yields CDR1 SNHLY and CDR2 FYNNEI. The CDR3 covers 16 residues. Trimming at V came to 7 bases and at J to 4 bases, leaving 9 bases not matched to a gene. CDR3 DNA: TGTGCCAGCATAGGGACTAGCGGGACGGAGGGAGAGACCCAGTACTTC. Its translation: CASIGTSGTEGETQYF.

The rearrangement joins TRBV7-3 to TRBJ2-2, with D tentatively TRBD1 (6 bases). The CDR3 has 16 residues. Germline-derived CDR1 and CDR2 are SGHTA and FQGTGA. Trimming removed 1 base from V and 1 base from J, with 10 bases in between. The CDR3 protein is CASSLSPRGNTGELFF. The CDR3 nucleotides read TGTGCCAGCAGCTTAAGTCCCAGGGGGAACACCGGGGAGCTGTTTTTT.

V and J are TRBV5-1 and TRBJ2-7; D is uncertain. V shed 0 bases and J shed 6 bases, with 4 bases lying between them. This CDR3 comprises 11 residues. Per germline, CDR1 SGHRS and CDR2 YFSETQ. The CDR3, as DNA: TGCGCCAGCAGCTTGGAAGCCGAGCAGTACTTC. The encoded protein is CASSLEAEQYF.

The chain has TRBV5-1 and TRBJ2-3, with TRBD2 identical over 7 bases. The germline V gene encodes CDR1 SGHRS and CDR2 YFSETQ. The CDR3 consists of 15 residues. J gave up 5 bases and V 1 base, and 7 bases lay outside the gene matches. The CDR3 reads CASSLTGGWEDTQYF. Here the CDR3 DNA reads TGCGCCAGCAGCTTGACGGGAGGATGGGAAGATACGCAGTATTTT. The entire variable domain, with the rest obtained from reference TRBV5-1 and TRBJ2-3, is as follows: KAGVTQTPRYLIKTRGQQVTLSCSPISGHRSVSWYQQTPGQGLQFLFEYFSETQRNKGNFPGRFSGRQFSNSRSEMNVSTLELGDSALYLCASSLTGGWEDTQYFGPGTRLTVL.

This clone was seen many times. V is TRBV28 and J is TRBJ2-7; 9 positions match TRBD1. The trim removed 6 bases at V and 3 bases at J, leaving 12 bases unmatched. Germline V gives CDR1 MDHEN, CDR2 SYDVKM. This CDR3 comprises 16 residues. In DNA form, the CDR3 reads TGTGCCAGCAGCCTAGTAACCCCGGGACAGGGCTACGAGCAGTACTTC. Protein product: CASSLVTPGQGYEQYF.

The CDR3 DNA reads as TGTGCCAGCAGCTTACTCTCGATACAAGGGAGTTCACCCCTCCACTTT. Amino acids: CASSLLSIQGSSPLHF. The chain uses TRBV7-6 and TRBJ1-6, with no clear D. CDR1 SGHVS and CDR2 FNYEAQ come from the germline V gene. Trimming cost V 2 bases and J 9 bases, with 17 bases left between them. The CDR3 loop spans 16 amino acids.

This clone has just one count. The chain combines TRBV30 with TRBJ2-5; TRBD2 aligns across 8 bases. Germline-derived CDR1 and CDR2 are GTSNPN and SVGIG (reference sequence). After removal of 3 bases from V and 5 bases from J, the junction contained 8 bases not matched to a gene. The CDR3 covers 14 residues. CDR3 protein: CAWSGAGAGETQYF. The CDR3, as DNA: TGTGCCTGGAGCGGAGCGGGGGCGGGGGAGACCCAGTACTTC.

The chain employs TRBV7-7 and TRBJ2-1, with D hard to call. The CDR3 loop spans 15 amino acids. The germline V gene encodes CDR1 SSHAT and CDR2 FNYEAQ (reference sequence). V lost 2 bases to trimming and J lost 4 bases, with 12 bases between them. The CDR3 DNA follows: TGTGCCAGCAGCTTACAATCGACTGGTTACAATGAGCAGTTCTTC. Residues: CASSLQSTGYNEQFF.

The chain couples TRBV19 to TRBJ1-5, with D tentatively TRBD1 (6 bases). V lost 7 bases and J 5 bases, leaving 15 bases between the germline ends. The germline gives CDR1 LNHDA, CDR2 SQIVND (reference sequence). This CDR3 has 14 residues. CDR3 DNA sequence: TGTGCCAGTAATCCACAGGGATGGGATCAGCCCCAGCATTTT. Translated: CASNPQGWDQPQHF.

This chain joins TRBV3-1 (or the pseudogene TRBV3-2) and TRBJ2-3; D gene ambiguous. Germline CDR1 is LGHDT and CDR2 is YNNKEL (reference sequence). This CDR3 spans 13 amino acids. Trimming took 4 bases from V and 5 from J, leaving 10 bases between them. Here the CDR3 DNA reads TGTGCCAGCAGCCGCGCCGGGTTAGATACGCAGTATTTT. Its protein is CASSRAGLDTQYF.

The V and J genes are TRBV9 and TRBJ2-6; weak D call: TRBD2 (5 bases). Per the germline V gene, CDR1 is SGDLS and CDR2 is YYNGEE. V dropped 0 bases and J dropped 4 bases, with 11 bases sitting between them. The CDR3 has 16 residues. CDR3 sequence reads: CASSVGASGGANVLTF. CDR3 DNA sequence: TGTGCCAGCAGCGTAGGAGCCTCGGGAGGGGCCAACGTCCTGACTTTC. The variable domain in full, with the rest retrieved from reference TRBV9 and TRBJ2-6, is DSGVTQTPKHLITATGQRVTLRCSPRSGDLSVYWYQQSLDQGLQFLIQYYNGEERAKGNILERFSAQQFPDLHSELNLSSLELGDSALYFCASSVGASGGANVLTFGAGSRLTVL.

The genes are TRBV30 and TRBJ2-3; D gene uncertain. Trimming stripped 0 bases from V and 2 bases from J, with 9 bases between. The CDR3 extends over 14 amino acids. Germline CDR1 is GTSNPN and CDR2 is SVGIG (reference sequence). The CDR3, as DNA: TGTGCCTGGAGTGTAAAGCATCACACAGATACGCAGTATTTT. Protein product: CAWSVKHHTDTQYF.

This chain links TRBV28 with TRBJ2-1, with 12 bases lining up with TRBD2. Germline V CDR1 and CDR2: MDHEN, SYDVKM. Unmatched junction bases numbered 7, after V lost 9 bases and J lost 7 bases. The CDR3 totals 14 residues. CDR3: CASLQTSGRNEQFF. CDR3 nucleotide sequence: TGTGCCAGTCTACAGACTAGCGGGAGAAATGAGCAGTTCTTC.

The gene calls are TRBV10-1 and TRBJ1-5; the match to TRBD1 covers 7 bases. Germline CDR1 is WNHNN and CDR2 is SYGVQD (reference sequence). This CDR3 is built from 12 residues. Trimming cost V 10 bases and J 7 bases; bases outside gene matches: 7. The CDR3 DNA reads as TGCGCCACTCGAGGGGACAGCCAGCCCCAGCATTTT. It encodes CATRGDSQPQHF.

The rearrangement uses TRBV4-2 and TRBJ2-1; 8 positions agree with TRBD2. The CDR3 loop spans 19 amino acids. Looked up from germline, CDR1 is LGHNA and CDR2 is YNFKEQ. V was clipped by 0 bases and J by 7 bases; unmatched bases: 17. The CDR3 DNA is TGTGCCAGCAGCCAAGATCTTGGGCTAGCGGGCCATGCGGGTAATGAGCAGTTCTTC. It yields the protein CASSQDLGLAGHAGNEQFF.

In this sample, this clone turned up a few times. This CDR3 is CASSMWAGVRTGELFF. DNA for the CDR3: TGTGCCAGTAGTATGTGGGCGGGAGTGAGGACCGGGGAGCTGTTTTTT. The chain is built from TRBV19 and TRBJ2-2, with 7 bases lining up with TRBD2. Germline loops: CDR1 LNHDA, CDR2 SQIVND (reference sequence). The J segment lost 5 bases and the V segment lost 3 bases, leaving 9 bases of the junction unmatched. The CDR3 contains 16 residues.

The chain links TRBV28 to TRBJ1-3; D is uncertain. Germline CDR1 reads MDHEN; CDR2 reads SYDVKM. The CDR3 is made up of 12 amino acids. Trimming shortened V by 7 bases and J by 3 bases, and 7 bases separated the two germline ends. CDR3 amino acids: CASTGNGNTIYF. CDR3 nucleotides: TGTGCCAGCACGGGGAATGGAAACACCATATATTTT.

The rearrangement uses TRBV6-5 and TRBJ2-1, with 10 nucleotides matching TRBD2. The J segment lost 0 bases and the V segment lost 7 bases, leaving 3 bases of the junction unmatched. The CDR3 spans 15 residues. Germline loops: CDR1 MNHEY, CDR2 SVGAGI. The CDR3 is CASISSGSSYNEQFF. The CDR3 DNA reads TGTGCCAGCATCTCTAGCGGGAGCTCCTACAATGAGCAGTTCTTC.

The chain is built from TRBV30 and TRBJ1-6; TRBD1 matches at 10 bases. CDR3 length: 15 residues. Trimming removed 3 bases from V and 7 bases from J; junction bases left unmatched: 6. Germline CDR1 and CDR2: GTSNPN and SVGIG (reference sequence). In DNA form, the CDR3 reads TGTGCCTGGAGCCGACAGGGGGCGAAGAATTCACCCCTCCACTTT. Protein: CAWSRQGAKNSPLHF.

This clone came up once. V gene TRBV28 combines with J gene TRBJ2-7; a weak D match, TRBD1 (5 bases). V was cut by 6 bases and J by 5 bases, with 17 bases left in between. The CDR3 has 14 residues. Looked up from germline, CDR1 is MDHEN and CDR2 is SYDVKM. The CDR3 DNA sequence: TGTGCCAGCAGAAAACAGGTTTTGATCCACGAGCAGTACTTC. Encoded protein: CASRKQVLIHEQYF.